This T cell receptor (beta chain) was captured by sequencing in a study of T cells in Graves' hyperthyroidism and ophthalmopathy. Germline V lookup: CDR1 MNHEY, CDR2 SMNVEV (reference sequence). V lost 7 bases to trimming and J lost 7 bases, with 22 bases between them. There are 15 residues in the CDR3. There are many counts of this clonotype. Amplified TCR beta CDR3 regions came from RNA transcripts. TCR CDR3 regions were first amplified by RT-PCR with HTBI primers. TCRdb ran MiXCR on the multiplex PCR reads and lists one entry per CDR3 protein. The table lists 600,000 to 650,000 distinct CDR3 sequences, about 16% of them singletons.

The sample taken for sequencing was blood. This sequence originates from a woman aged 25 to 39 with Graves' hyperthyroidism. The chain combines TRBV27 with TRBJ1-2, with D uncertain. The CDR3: CASKLSPYSAGGYTF. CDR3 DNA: TGTGCCAGCAAGCTTAGCCCGTACAGTGCAGGTGGCTACACCTTC.